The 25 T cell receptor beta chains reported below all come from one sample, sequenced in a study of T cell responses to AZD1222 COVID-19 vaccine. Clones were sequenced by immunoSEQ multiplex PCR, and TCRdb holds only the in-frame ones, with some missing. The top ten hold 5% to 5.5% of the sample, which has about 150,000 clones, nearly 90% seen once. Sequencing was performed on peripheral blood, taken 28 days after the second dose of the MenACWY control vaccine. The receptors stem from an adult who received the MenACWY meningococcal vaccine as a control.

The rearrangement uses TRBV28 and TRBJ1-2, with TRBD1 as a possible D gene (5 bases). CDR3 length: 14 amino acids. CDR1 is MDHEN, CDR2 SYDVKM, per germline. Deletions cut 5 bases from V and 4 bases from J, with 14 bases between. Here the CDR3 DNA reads TGTGCCAGCAGTCTGGGACTAGGGACCTATGGCTACACCTTC. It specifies CASSLGLGTYGYTF.

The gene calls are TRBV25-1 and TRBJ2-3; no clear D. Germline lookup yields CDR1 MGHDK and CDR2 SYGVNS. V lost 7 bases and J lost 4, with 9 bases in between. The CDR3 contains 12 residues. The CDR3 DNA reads TGTGCCAGCAATAAAGGTGCAGATACGCAGTATTTT. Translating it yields CASNKGADTQYF.

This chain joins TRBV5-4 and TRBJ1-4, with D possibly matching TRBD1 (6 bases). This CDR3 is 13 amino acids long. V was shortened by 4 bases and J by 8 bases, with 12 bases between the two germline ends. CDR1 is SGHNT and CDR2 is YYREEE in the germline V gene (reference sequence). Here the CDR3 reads CASSPGAEEKLFF. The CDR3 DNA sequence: TGTGCCAGCAGCCCGGGGGCCGAAGAAAAACTGTTTTTT.

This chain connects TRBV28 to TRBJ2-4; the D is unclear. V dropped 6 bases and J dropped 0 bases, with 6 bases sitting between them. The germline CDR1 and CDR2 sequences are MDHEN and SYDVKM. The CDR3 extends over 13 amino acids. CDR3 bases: TGTGCCAGCAGCTTACTAGCCAAAAACATTCAGTACTTC. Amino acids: CASSLLAKNIQYF.

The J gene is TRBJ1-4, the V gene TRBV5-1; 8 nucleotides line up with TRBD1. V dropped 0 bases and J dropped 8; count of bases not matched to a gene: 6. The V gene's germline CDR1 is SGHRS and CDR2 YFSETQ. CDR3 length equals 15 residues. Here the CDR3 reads CASSLAADRVEKLFF. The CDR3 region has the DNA TGCGCCAGCAGCTTGGCCGCGGACAGGGTAGAAAAACTGTTTTTT. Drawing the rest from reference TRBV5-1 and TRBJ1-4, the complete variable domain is KAGVTQTPRYLIKTRGQQVTLSCSPISGHRSVSWYQQTPGQGLQFLFEYFSETQRNKGNFPGRFSGRQFSNSRSEMNVSTLELGDSALYLCASSLAADRVEKLFFGSGTQLSVL.

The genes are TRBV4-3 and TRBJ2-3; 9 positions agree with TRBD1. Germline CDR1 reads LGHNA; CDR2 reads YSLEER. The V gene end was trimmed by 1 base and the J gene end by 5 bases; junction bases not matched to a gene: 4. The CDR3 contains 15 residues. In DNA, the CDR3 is TGCGCCAGCAGCCAAGGACAGGGGGTGAGAGATACGCAGTATTTT. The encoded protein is CASSQGQGVRDTQYF.

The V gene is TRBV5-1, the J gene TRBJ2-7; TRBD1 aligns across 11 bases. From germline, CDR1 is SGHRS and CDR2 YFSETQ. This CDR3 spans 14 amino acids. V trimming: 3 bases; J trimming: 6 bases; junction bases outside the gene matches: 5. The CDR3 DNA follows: TGCGCCAGCAGCTGGGGACAGGGGGTCCGCGAGCAGTACTTC. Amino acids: CASSWGQGVREQYF.

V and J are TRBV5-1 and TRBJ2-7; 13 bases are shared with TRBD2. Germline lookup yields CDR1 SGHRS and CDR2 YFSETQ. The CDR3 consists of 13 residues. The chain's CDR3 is CASSPATSGRKNV. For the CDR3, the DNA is TGCGCCAGCAGCCCCGCGACTAGCGGGAGGAAGAACGTC.

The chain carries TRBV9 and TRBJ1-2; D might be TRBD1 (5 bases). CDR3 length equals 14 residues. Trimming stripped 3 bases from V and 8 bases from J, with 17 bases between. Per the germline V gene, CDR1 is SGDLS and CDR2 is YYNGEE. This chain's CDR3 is CASSAQGQGRGYTF. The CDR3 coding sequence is TGTGCCAGCAGCGCCCAAGGGCAGGGAAGGGGCTACACCTTC.

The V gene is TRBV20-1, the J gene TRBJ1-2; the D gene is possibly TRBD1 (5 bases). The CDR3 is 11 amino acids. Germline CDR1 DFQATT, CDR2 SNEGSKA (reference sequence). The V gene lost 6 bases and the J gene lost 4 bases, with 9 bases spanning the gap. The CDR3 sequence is CSAVDSYGYTF. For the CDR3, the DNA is TGCAGTGCAGTCGACAGCTATGGCTACACCTTC.

CDR3 DNA: TGTGCCAGCAGCTTAGACAGTCGGGTAGCTTTCTTT. It encodes CASSLDSRVAFF. V gene TRBV7-9 combines with J gene TRBJ1-1; no clear D. The CDR3 is 12 residues long. The germline CDR1 and CDR2 sequences are SEHNR and FQNEAQ (reference sequence). Trimming pared 1 base from V and 10 bases from J, leaving 10 bases between.

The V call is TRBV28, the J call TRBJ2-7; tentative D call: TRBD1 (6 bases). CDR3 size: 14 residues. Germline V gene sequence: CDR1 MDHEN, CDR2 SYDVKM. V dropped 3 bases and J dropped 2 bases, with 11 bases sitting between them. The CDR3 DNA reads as TGTGCCAGCAGTTTTCGTCCAGGGGCCTACGAGCAGTACTTC. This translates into CASSFRPGAYEQYF.

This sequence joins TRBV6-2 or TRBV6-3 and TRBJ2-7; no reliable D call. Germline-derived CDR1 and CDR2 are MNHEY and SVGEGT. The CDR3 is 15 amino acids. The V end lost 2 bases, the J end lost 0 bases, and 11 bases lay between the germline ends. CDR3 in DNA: TGTGCCAGCAGTTACGGTCATCGGGCCTCCTACGAGCAGTACTTC. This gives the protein CASSYGHRASYEQYF.

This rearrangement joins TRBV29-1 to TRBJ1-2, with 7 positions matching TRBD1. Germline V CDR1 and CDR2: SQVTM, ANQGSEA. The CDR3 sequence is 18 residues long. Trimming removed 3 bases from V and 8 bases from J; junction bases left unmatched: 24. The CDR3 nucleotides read TGCAGCGTTGAGGTAGGGTTAGGAGTAAAGGCTGGGACAGCGGGCTACACCTTC. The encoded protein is CSVEVGLGVKAGTAGYTF.

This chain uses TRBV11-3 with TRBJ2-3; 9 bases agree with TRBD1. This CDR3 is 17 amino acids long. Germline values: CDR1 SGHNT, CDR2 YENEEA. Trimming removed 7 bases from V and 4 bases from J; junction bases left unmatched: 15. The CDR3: CASTIALGQGWSDTQYF. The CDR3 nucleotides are TGTGCCAGCACCATTGCGTTGGGACAGGGTTGGTCAGATACGCAGTATTTT.

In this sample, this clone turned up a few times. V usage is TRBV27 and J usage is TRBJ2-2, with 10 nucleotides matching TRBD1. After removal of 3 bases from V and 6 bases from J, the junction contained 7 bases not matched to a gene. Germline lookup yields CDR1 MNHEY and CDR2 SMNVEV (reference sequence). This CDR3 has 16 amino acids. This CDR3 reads CASSLSTGGASGELFF. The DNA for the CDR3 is TGTGCCAGCAGTTTGTCGACAGGGGGCGCCTCCGGGGAGCTGTTTTTT.

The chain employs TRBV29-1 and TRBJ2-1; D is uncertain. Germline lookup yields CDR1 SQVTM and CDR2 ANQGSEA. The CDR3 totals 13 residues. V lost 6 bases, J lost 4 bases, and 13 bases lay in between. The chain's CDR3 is CSVKGLGYNEQFF. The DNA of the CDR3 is TGCAGCGTGAAGGGATTAGGGTACAATGAGCAGTTCTTC.

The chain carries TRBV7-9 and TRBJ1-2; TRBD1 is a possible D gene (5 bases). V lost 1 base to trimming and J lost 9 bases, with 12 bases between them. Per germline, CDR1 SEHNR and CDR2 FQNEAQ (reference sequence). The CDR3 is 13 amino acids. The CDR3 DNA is TGTGCCAGCAGCTTAGACGGGCCAGGGAGCTACACCTTC. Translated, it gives CASSLDGPGSYTF.

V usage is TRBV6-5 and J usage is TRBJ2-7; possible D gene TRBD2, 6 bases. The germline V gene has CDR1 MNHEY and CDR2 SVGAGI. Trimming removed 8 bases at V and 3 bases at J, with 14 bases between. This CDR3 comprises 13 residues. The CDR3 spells CASGGNRFYEQYF. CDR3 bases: TGTGCCAGCGGGGGGAACAGATTCTACGAGCAGTACTTC.

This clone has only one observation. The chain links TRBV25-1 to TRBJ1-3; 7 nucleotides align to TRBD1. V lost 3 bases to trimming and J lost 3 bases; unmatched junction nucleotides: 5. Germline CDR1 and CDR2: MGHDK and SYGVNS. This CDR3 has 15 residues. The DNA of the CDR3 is TGTGCCAGCAGTGACGACCGGGACAGTGGAAACACCATATATTTT. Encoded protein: CASSDDRDSGNTIYF.

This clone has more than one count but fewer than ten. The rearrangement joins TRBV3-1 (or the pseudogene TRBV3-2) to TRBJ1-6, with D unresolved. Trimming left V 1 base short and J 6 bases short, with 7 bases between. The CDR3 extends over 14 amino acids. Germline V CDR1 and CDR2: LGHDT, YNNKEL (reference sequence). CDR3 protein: CASSQVVANSPLHF. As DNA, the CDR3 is TGTGCCAGCAGCCAAGTTGTGGCTAATTCACCCCTCCACTTT.

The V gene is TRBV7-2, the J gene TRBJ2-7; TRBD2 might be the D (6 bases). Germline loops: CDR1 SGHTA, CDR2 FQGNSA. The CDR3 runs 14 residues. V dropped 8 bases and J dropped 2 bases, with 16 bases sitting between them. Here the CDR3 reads CASGPGLRAYEQYF. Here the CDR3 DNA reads TGTGCCAGCGGACCGGGACTCCGCGCCTACGAGCAGTACTTC.

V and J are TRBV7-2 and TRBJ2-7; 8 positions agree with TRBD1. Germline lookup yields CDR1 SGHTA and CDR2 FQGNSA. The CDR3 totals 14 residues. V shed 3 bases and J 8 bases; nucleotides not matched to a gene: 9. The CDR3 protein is CASSFGTGGNKQYF. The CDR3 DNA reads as TGTGCCAGCAGCTTTGGGACAGGTGGGAACAAGCAGTACTTC.

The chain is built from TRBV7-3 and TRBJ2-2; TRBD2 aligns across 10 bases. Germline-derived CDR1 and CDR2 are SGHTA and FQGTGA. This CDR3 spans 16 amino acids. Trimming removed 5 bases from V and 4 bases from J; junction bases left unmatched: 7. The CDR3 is CASSQSSGSFTGELFF. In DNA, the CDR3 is TGTGCCAGCAGCCAGTCTAGCGGGAGTTTCACCGGGGAGCTGTTTTTT.

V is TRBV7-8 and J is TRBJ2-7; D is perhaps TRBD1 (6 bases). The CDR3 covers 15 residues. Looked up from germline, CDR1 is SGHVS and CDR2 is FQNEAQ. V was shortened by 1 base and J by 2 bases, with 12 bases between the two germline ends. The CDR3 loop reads CASSLVRGLTYEQYF. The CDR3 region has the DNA TGTGCCAGCAGCTTAGTCAGGGGCCTCACCTACGAGCAGTACTTC.